This entry is about one T cell receptor (beta chain). Its target is not known. This record comes from a study of CXCR3-negative and CXCR3-positive naive CD8 T cells. General observations from the study: TRBV-TRBJ usage was similar across naive CXCR3 subsets but distinct in memory cells. In CXCR3-positive naive cells, the TRB CDR3s were more hydrophobic than in CXCR3-negative naive cells. Diversity proved comparably high across both naive subsets and much lower in memory CD8+ cells.

The length of the CDR3 is 15 residues. Germline CDR1 reads SGHAT; CDR2 reads FQNNGV. Through 5' RACE with UMI labels, the TRB cDNA libraries were prepared. Using the 5' RACE reads, TCRdb records one entry per CDR3 protein without DNA. The sample holds roughly 120,000 distinct CDR3 sequences. Sequenced sample: naive CXCR3+ CD8+ T cells from blood. Subset given: CD45RO-CCR7+CD27+CD95- naive CD8+ T cells expressing CXCR3 (TNR3+). The source is a human donor in good health. Some clones in this sample may be carry-over from other donors' samples. The V gene is TRBV11-2, the J gene TRBJ1-2; TCRdb's assignment of TRBD1 cannot be checked, as there is no DNA. CDR3 loop: CASSPVVTGKDGYTF.